These T cell receptor beta chains were read from a single sample in a study of CD4 T cells in relation to SARS-CoV-2 and coronaviruses. What these receptors recognize is not known. Assay used: immunoSEQ multiplex PCR; TCRdb lists only in-frame clones, some missing. Of 20,000 to 25,000 clones in the sample, about 76% were seen once. The material sequenced was CD4+ T cells from PBMCs, cultured in vitro. These receptors all come from a human donor in good health. The CDR3 runs from the conserved cysteine through the conserved F or W. The D gene is left open where the match is weak. Size is stated for part of the rows, as once, few or many counts, or as a class when the clone is expanded.

J | size | D | V | DNA | CDR3
TRBJ2-6 | - | - | TRBV6-4 | TGTGCCAGCAGTGACGGAGGGGACGGGGCCAACGTCCTGACTTTC | CASSDGGDGANVLTF
TRBJ1-1 | - | TRBD1 | TRBV30 | TGTGCCTGGAGTGTAGGGGGCATAAACACTGAAGCTTTCTTT | CAWSVGGINTEAFF
TRBJ1-2 | - | TRBD1 | TRBV2 | TGTGCCAGCGCCGCCTCAGGGGGCCCCAACTATGGCTACACCTTC | CASAASGGPNYGYTF
TRBJ1-5 | - | TRBD1 | TRBV5-1 | TGCGCCAGCAGCCCCGGACAGGGTTGGAATCAGCCCCAGCATTTT | CASSPGQGWNQPQHF
TRBJ1-2 | once | - | TRBV5-1 | TGCGCCAGCAGCTTGGTTGGCGGAAACTATGGCTACACCTTC | CASSLVGGNYGYTF
TRBJ2-5 | - | TRBD2 | TRBV29-1 | TGCAGCGTTGATACTAGCGGGAGGGAAGAGACCCAGTACTTC | CSVDTSGREETQYF
TRBJ2-2 | once | - | TRBV6-1 | TGTGCCAGCAGTGAAGCGTCAGAGAACACCGGGGAGCTGTTTTTT | CASSEASENTGELFF
TRBJ2-7 | few | TRBD1 | TRBV7-6 | TGTGCCAGCAGCTTAAACCAGGGGGTCACCTACGAGCAGTACTTC | CASSLNQGVTYEQYF
TRBJ2-3 | - | TRBD2 | TRBV4-2 | TGTGCCAGCAGCAGGGGAAGAACCGGGACTAGCGGGAGCACAGATACGCAGTATTTT | CASSRGRTGTSGSTDTQYF
TRBJ1-1 | - | TRBD1 | TRBV5-8 | TGTGCCAGCAGCTTGCAGGGGGCTATCACTGAAGCTTTCTTT | CASSLQGAITEAFF
TRBJ1-3 | - | - | TRBV19 | TGTGCCAGTAGTATATCTGTTGGTCGACCGGGAAACACCATATATTTT | CASSISVGRPGNTIYF
TRBJ2-1 | few | - | TRBV14 | TGTGCCAGCAGCCGCCCGGCAGGGAATGAGCAGTTCTTC | CASSRPAGNEQFF
TRBJ2-4 | - | TRBD1 | TRBV6-6 | TGTGCCAGCAGTCCTGGCCTTCGGACAGGACCCCTAAGGGACATTCAGTACTTC | CASSPGLRTGPLRDIQYF
TRBJ1-2 | once | TRBD1 | TRBV15 | TGTGCCACCAGCAGAGGGACAGGGGGCAGCTATGGCTACACCTTC | CATSRGTGGSYGYTF
TRBJ2-4 | - | TRBD2 | TRBV7-9 | TGTGCCAGCAGCTTAGACCCCGGACTAGCGTCTTTCAAAAACATTCAGTACTTC | CASSLDPGLASFKNIQYF
TRBJ2-5 | - | - | TRBV7-8 | TGTGCCAGCAGCTTAGAGACCCAGTACTTC | CASSLETQYF
TRBJ2-3 | - | TRBD2 | TRBV7-9 | TGTGCCAGCAGTCTAGCGGGCACAACAGATACGCAGTATTTT | CASSLAGTTDTQYF
TRBJ2-7 | - | - | TRBV5-1 | TGCGCCAGCAGCTTAGGATCCTCCTACGAGCAGTACTTC | CASSLGSSYEQYF
TRBJ2-1 | - | TRBD2 | TRBV19 | TGTGCCAGTAGCCCCCTCCCACTAGCGGGATTAAACAATGAGCAGTTCTTC | CASSPLPLAGLNNEQFF
TRBJ2-7 | once | TRBD1 | TRBV10-3 | TGTGCCATCACTCCGGGACAGGGTATCTACGAGCAGTACTTC | CAITPGQGIYEQYF
TRBJ1-1 | - | - | TRBV30 | TGTGCCTGGAGTGTACTTTCCACTGAAGCTTTCTTT | CAWSVLSTEAFF
TRBJ2-1 | - | - | TRBV30 | TGTGCCTGGAGTGTACAAGGTGGGGGGAGCTCCTACAATGAGCAGTTCTTC | CAWSVQGGGSSYNEQFF
TRBJ2-5 | once | - | TRBV15 | TGTGCCACCAGCAGAGATCGGGCCGCCGAAACCCAGTACTTC | CATSRDRAAETQYF
TRBJ1-2 | - | - | TRBV15 | TGTGCCACCAGCAGTCGCCGGGGGACTAAAAACTATGGCTACACCTTC | CATSSRRGTKNYGYTF
TRBJ1-5 | - | TRBD1 | TRBV2 | TGTGCCAGCAGCTGGACAGGGCGCAATCAGCCCCAGCATTTT | CASSWTGRNQPQHF
TRBJ2-1 | - | - | TRBV5-1 | TGCGCCAGCAGCTTGGGTATCCTGCGGCGGGACTACAATGAGCAGTTCTTC | CASSLGILRRDYNEQFF
TRBJ1-1 | - | - | TRBV6-1 | TGTGCCAGCAGTGAACCTGGACTGGTGGGCCATCCGGCGGGTTTT | CASSEPGLVGHPAGF
TRBJ2-1 | few | - | TRBV15 | TGTGCCACCAGCACCGCTTTAGCGTCCACCTACAATGAGCAGTTCTTC | CATSTALASTYNEQFF
TRBJ2-5 | once | TRBD1 | TRBV14 | TGTGCCAGCAGCCAAGAATTCAGGGACAGGGAAGAGACCCAGTACTTC | CASSQEFRDREETQYF
TRBJ2-7 | - | - | TRBV10-3 | TGTGCCATCAGCAGCGGGACAGGATTTTCCTACGAGCAGTACTTC | CAISSGTGFSYEQYF
TRBJ1-3 | once | - | TRBV3-1/TRBV3-2 | TGTGCCAGCAGCCAAGATGGACGATCTGGAAACACCATATATTTT | CASSQDGRSGNTIYF
TRBJ2-7 | - | - | TRBV4-1 | TGCGCCTCGTCTGCACCGAGCTCCTACGAGCAGTACTTC | CASSAPSSYEQYF
TRBJ1-1 | few | - | TRBV30 | TGTGCCTGGAGTGTGGGGAGAGGGAACACTGAAGCTTTCTTT | CAWSVGRGNTEAFF
TRBJ2-7 | - | TRBD1 | TRBV7-2 | TGTGCCAGCAGTCGTGGACAGGGAGATTACGGCGAGCAGTACTTC | CASSRGQGDYGEQYF
TRBJ2-7 | - | TRBD1 | TRBV18 | TGTGCCAGCTCACCAGGACAGGGCCCGTACGAGCAGTACTTC | CASSPGQGPYEQYF
TRBJ1-3 | - | - | TRBV7-3 | TGTGCCAGCAGTTGCGGGTTTTGGGGCCTCTCTGGAAACACCATATATTTT | CASSCGFWGLSGNTIYF
TRBJ2-7 | - | - | TRBV7-8 | TGTGCCAGCACGTTTGCTCGGTCCTTCGGGGAGCAGTACTTC | CASTFARSFGEQYF
TRBJ2-1 | - | - | TRBV2 | TGTGCCAGCAGTGAAGCGGGACTGGACTACAATGAGCAGTTCTTC | CASSEAGLDYNEQFF
TRBJ2-5 | - | - | TRBV4-1 | TGCGCCAGCAGCCAAGGGTTCGGACAAGAGACCCAGTACTTC | CASSQGFGQETQYF
TRBJ1-3 | - | TRBD1 | TRBV18 | TGTGCCAGCTCAATATACGGACAGGGCAGAGACGGAAACACCATATATTTT | CASSIYGQGRDGNTIYF
TRBJ2-4 | - | - | TRBV6-5 | TGTGCCAGCAGACAGGGAATAGCCAAAAACATTCAGTACTTC | CASRQGIAKNIQYF
TRBJ1-1 | few | - | TRBV4-1 | TGCGCCAGCAGCCAAGACCCCAGGGACTCCACTGAAGCTTTCTTT | CASSQDPRDSTEAFF
TRBJ2-1 | - | - | TRBV19 | TGTGCCAGCGGGCTAGCATTCTACAATGAGCAGTTCTTC | CASGLAFYNEQFF
TRBJ2-7 | - | - | TRBV7-9 | TGTGCCAGCAGTACCGCGAGAGGACAGCACTCCTACGAGCAGTACTTC | CASSTARGQHSYEQYF
TRBJ2-3 | - | - | TRBV5-4 | TGTGCCAGCAGGTCACAGGGGACTAGACGAACAGATACGCAGTATTTT | CASRSQGTRRTDTQYF
TRBJ2-1 | few | TRBD2 | TRBV5-4 | TGTGCCAGCAGCTTGGAGCGGCTAGCGGGAGGCCGTCTGTTCTTC | CASSLERLAGGRLFF
TRBJ1-1 | - | - | TRBV7-2 | TGTGCCAGCAGCTTAGAACTTCTCACTGAAGCTTTCTTT | CASSLELLTEAFF